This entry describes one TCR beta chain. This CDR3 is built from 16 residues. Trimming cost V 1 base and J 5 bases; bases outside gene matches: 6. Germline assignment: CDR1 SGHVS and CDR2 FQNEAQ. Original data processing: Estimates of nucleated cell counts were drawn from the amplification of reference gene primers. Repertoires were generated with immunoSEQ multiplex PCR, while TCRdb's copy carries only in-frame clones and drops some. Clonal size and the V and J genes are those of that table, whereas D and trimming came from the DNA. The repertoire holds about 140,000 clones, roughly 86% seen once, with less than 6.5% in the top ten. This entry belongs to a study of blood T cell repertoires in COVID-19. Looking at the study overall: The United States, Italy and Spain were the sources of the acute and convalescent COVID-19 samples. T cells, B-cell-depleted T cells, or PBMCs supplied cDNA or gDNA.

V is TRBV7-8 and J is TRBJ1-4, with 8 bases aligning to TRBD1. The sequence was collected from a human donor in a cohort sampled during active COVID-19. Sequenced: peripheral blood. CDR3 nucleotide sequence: TGTGCCAGCAGCTTAGGACCGGGACAGGCGAATGAAAAACTGTTTTTT. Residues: CASSLGPGQANEKLFF.